The 9 T cell receptor beta chains in this list originate from one sample, sequenced in a study of blood T cell repertoires in COVID-19. Assay: immunoSEQ multiplex PCR; the TCRdb copy retains only in-frame clones and omits some. The sample consists of some 320,000 clones, around 90% of them appearing once. The material sequenced was PBMCs or T cells enriched from blood (not recorded which). The origin of the receptors is a man aged 60 to 69 who had recovered from COVID-19.

The gene calls are TRBV2 and TRBJ2-4; 7 positions match TRBD1. V shed 3 bases, J shed 6 bases, and the junction held 5 bases outside the gene matches. In germline, CDR1 is SNHLY, CDR2 FYNNEI. The CDR3 contains 14 residues. The CDR3, as DNA: TGTGCCAGCAGTGATAACAGGGGCCTAAACATTCAGTACTTC. Translated, it gives CASSDNRGLNIQYF.

This clone was detected a few times. The rearrangement joins TRBV9 to TRBJ1-1; tentatively, D is TRBD1 (6 bases). V was trimmed by 0 bases and J by 1 base, leaving 16 bases between them. The CDR3 totals 17 residues. CDR1 and CDR2 (germline): SGDLS, YYNGEE. The CDR3 spells CASSVGGHDNRNTEAFF. The CDR3 DNA follows: TGTGCCAGCAGCGTAGGGGGACATGATAATCGGAACACTGAAGCTTTCTTT.

This chain uses TRBV19 with TRBJ1-4; 8 positions match TRBD1. Germline CDR1 is LNHDA and CDR2 is SQIVND (reference sequence). V was clipped by 3 bases and J by 1 base; unmatched bases: 10. This CDR3 has 18 residues. CDR3 amino acids: CASSMFRQGLITNEKLFF. DNA for the CDR3: TGTGCCAGTAGTATGTTCCGACAGGGGTTGATAACTAATGAAAAACTGTTTTTT.

The rearrangement links TRBV7-3 to TRBJ1-6, with TRBD1 matching over 8 bases. The germline V gene has CDR1 SGHTA and CDR2 FQGTGA. The CDR3 contains 17 residues. With V trimmed by 1 base and J by 8 bases, 10 bases remained unmatched. The CDR3 loop is CASSLNPRTGRDSPLHF. CDR3 DNA sequence: TGTGCCAGCAGCTTAAACCCACGGACAGGGAGGGATTCACCCCTCCACTTT.

This chain uses TRBV5-4 with TRBJ2-5; no clear D. V shed 4 bases and J shed 4 bases, with 11 bases lying between them. This CDR3 region has 13 residues. CDR1 is SGHNT and CDR2 is YYREEE in the germline V gene (reference sequence). Here the CDR3 reads CASSLLPGETQYF. The CDR3 nucleotides are TGTGCCAGCAGCCTACTACCTGGAGAGACCCAGTACTTC.

V and J are TRBV28 and TRBJ2-1, with 8 bases identical to TRBD1. The CDR3 is 18 residues long. J was trimmed by 3 bases and V by 6 bases; bases with no gene match: 16. From germline, CDR1 is MDHEN and CDR2 SYDVKM. The CDR3 protein is CASRVSTGGISSYNEQFF. CDR3 nucleotides: TGTGCCAGCAGGGTAAGCACAGGGGGGATTAGCAGCTACAATGAGCAGTTCTTC.

The chain uses TRBV10-1 and TRBJ2-1; 9 bases are a match to TRBD1. The ends lost 2 bases at V and 5 bases at J; junction bases unmatched: 7. Germline V gene sequence: CDR1 WNHNN, CDR2 SYGVQD (reference sequence). CDR3 size: 16 residues. The CDR3 loop is CASSERLGQGHNEQFF. The CDR3 nucleotides are TGCGCCAGCAGTGAGAGGCTGGGACAGGGACACAATGAGCAGTTCTTC.

The chain joins TRBV5-1 to TRBJ2-1; 12 nucleotides agree with TRBD2. CDR1 and CDR2 from the germline V gene are SGHRS and YFSETQ. The CDR3 is made up of 17 amino acids. V lost 4 bases, J lost 0 bases, and 5 bases stayed unmatched. CDR3 residues: CASSTGTSGPSYNEQFF. DNA for the CDR3: TGCGCCAGCAGCACCGGGACTAGCGGGCCCTCCTACAATGAGCAGTTCTTC. The full variable domain, in which reference TRBV5-1 and TRBJ2-1 provide the parts outside the CDR3, is KAGVTQTPRYLIKTRGQQVTLSCSPISGHRSVSWYQQTPGQGLQFLFEYFSETQRNKGNFPGRFSGRQFSNSRSEMNVSTLELGDSALYLCASSTGTSGPSYNEQFFGPGTRLTVL.

J is TRBJ2-3 and V is TRBV7-3; 10 bases are shared with TRBD2. CDR1 is SGHTA, CDR2 FQGTGA, per germline. The CDR3 consists of 13 residues. J gave up 8 bases and V 5 bases, and 4 bases lay outside the gene matches. The CDR3 DNA reads as TGTGCCAGCAGCCCCCTAGCGGGAGTTACGCAGTATTTT. Translation: CASSPLAGVTQYF. Full variable domain (outside the CDR3, taken from reference TRBV7-3 and TRBJ2-3): GAGVSQTPSNKVTEKGKYVELRCDPISGHTALYWYRQSLGQGPEFLIYFQGTGAADDSGLPNDRFFAVRPEGSVSTLKIQRTERGDSAVYLCASSPLAGVTQYFGPGTRLTVL.